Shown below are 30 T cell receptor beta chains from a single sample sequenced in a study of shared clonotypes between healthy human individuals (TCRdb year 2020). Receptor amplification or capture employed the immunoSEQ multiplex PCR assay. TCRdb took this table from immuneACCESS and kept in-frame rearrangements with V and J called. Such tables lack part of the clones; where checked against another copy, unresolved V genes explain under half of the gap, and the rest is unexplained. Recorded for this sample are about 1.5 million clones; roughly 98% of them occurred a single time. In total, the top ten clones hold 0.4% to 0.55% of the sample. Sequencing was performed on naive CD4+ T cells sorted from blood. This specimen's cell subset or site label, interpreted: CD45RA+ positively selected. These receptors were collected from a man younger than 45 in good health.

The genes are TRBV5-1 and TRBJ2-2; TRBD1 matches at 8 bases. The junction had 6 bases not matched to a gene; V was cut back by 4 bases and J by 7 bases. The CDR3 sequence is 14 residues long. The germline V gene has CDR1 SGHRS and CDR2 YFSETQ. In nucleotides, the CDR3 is TGCGCCAGCAGCGACCCAGGGGGCGGCGGGGAGCTGTTTTTT. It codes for CASSDPGGGGELFF.

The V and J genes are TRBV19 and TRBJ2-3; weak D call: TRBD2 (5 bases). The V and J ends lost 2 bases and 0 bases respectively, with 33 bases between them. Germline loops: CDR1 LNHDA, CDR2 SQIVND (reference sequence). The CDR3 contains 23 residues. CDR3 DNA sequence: TGTGCCAGTAGTATACGATTCCGTCGCTTACTAGTCTCCCCTAACACTAGCACAGATACGCAGTATTTT. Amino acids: CASSIRFRRLLVSPNTSTDTQYF.

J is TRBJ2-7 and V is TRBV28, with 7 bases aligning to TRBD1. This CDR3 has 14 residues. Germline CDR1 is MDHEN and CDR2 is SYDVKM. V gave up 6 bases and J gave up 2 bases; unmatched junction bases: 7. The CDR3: CASSATGVAYEQYF. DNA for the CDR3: TGTGCCAGCAGCGCCACAGGGGTGGCCTACGAGCAGTACTTC. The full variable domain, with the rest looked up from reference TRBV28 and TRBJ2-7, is DVKVTQSSRYLVKRTGEKVFLECVQDMDHENMFWYRQDPGLGLRLIYFSYDVKMKEKGDIPEGYSVSREKKERFSLILESASTNQTSMYLCASSATGVAYEQYFGPGTRLTVT.

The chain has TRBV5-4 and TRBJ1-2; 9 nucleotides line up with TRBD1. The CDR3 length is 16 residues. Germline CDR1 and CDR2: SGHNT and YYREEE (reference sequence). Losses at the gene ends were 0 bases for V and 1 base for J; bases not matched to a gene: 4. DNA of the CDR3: TGTGCCAGCAGCTTGGTGAACAGGGGGCGTAACTATGGCTACACCTTC. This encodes CASSLVNRGRNYGYTF.

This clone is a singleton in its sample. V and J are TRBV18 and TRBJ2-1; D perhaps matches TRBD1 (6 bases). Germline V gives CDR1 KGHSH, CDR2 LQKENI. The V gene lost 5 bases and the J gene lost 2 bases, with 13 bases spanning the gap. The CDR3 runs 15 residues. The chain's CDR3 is CASSTQGSTYNEQFF. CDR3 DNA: TGTGCCAGCTCAACACAGGGATCAACCTACAATGAGCAGTTCTTC. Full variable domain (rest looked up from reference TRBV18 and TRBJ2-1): NAGVMQNPRHLVRRRGQEARLRCSPMKGHSHVYWYRQLPEEGLKFMVYLQKENIIDESGMPKERFSAEFPKEGPSILRIQQVVRGDSAAYFCASSTQGSTYNEQFFGPGTRLTVL.

In DNA form, the CDR3 reads TGTGCCAGCAGTCAGGGTGGGCTGGGCGATCAGCCCCAGCATTTT. Its protein is CASSQGGLGDQPQHF. The V gene is TRBV2, the J gene TRBJ1-5, with D maybe TRBD1 (5 bases). Trimming cost V 5 bases and J 5 bases, with 16 bases left between them. CDR1 is SNHLY, CDR2 FYNNEI, per germline. The CDR3 sequence is 15 residues long.

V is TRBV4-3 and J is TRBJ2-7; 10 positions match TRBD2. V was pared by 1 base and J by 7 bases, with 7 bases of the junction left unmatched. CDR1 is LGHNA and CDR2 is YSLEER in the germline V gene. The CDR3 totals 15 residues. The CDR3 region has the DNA TGCGCCAGCAGCCAAGTGCTAGCGGGAGTTCGGGAGCAGTACTTC. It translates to CASSQVLAGVREQYF.

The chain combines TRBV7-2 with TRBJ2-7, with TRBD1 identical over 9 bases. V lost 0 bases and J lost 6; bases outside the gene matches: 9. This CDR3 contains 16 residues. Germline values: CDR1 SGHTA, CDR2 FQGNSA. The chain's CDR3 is CASSLALGQGMGEQYF. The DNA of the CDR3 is TGTGCCAGCAGCTTAGCGCTCGGACAGGGGATGGGCGAGCAGTACTTC.

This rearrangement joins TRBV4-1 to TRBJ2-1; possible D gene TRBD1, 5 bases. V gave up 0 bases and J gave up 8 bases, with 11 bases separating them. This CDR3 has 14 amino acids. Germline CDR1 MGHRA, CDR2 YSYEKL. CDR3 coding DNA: TGCGCCAGCAGCCAAGATACAGGAAGGGATGAGCAGTTCTTC. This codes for CASSQDTGRDEQFF.

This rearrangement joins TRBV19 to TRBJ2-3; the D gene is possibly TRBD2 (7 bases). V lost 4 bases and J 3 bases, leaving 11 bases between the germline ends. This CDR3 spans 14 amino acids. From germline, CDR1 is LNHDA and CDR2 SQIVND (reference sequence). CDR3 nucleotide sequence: TGTGCCAGTAGTACAGGGGAGGGGACAGATACGCAGTATTTT. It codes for CASSTGEGTDTQYF.

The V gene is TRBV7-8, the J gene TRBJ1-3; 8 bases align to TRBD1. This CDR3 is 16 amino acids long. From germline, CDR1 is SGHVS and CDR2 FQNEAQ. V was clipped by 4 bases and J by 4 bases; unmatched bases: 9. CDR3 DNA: TGTGCCAGCAGCTCCAACCGGACAGGGATCGGAAACACCATATATTTT. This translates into CASSSNRTGIGNTIYF.

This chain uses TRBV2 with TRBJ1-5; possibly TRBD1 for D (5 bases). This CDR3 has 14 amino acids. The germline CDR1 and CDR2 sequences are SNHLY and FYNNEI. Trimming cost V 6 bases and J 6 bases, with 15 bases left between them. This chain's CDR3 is CASSGDGISQPQHF. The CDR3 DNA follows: TGTGCCAGCAGCGGGGACGGTATAAGTCAGCCCCAGCATTTT.

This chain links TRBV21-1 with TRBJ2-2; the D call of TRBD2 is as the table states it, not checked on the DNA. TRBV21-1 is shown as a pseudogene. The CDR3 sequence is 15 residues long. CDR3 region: CASSKKGSGTGELFF. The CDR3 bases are TGTGCCAGCAGCAAAAAAGGTAGCGGGACCGGGGAGCTGTTTTTT.

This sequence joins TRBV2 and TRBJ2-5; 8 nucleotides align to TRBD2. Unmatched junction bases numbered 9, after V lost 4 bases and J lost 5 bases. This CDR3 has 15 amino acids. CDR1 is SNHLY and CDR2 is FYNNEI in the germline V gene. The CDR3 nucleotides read TGTGCCAGCAGTGTATTGGCGGGAGGTGGGGAGACCCAGTACTTC. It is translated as CASSVLAGGGETQYF.

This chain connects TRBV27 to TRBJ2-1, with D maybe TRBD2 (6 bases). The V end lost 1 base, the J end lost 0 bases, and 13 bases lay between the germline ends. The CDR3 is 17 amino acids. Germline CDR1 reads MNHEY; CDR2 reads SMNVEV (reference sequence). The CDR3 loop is CASSLFSSASSYNEQFF. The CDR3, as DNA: TGTGCCAGCAGTTTATTTTCTAGCGCCAGCTCCTACAATGAGCAGTTCTTC.

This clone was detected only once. CDR3 nucleotide sequence: TGTGCCAGCAGACCGGGCACTAGTTACTCTGGGGCCAACGTCCTGACTTTC. Protein sequence: CASRPGTSYSGANVLTF. The chain links TRBV28 to TRBJ2-6; D is possibly TRBD2 (5 bases). CDR1 is MDHEN and CDR2 is SYDVKM in the germline V gene. V lost 6 bases and J lost 0, with 15 bases in between. This CDR3 region has 17 residues.

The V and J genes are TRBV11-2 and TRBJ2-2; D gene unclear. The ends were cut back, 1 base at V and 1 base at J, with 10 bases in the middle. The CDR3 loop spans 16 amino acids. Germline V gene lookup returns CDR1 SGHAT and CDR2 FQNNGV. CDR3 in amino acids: CASSLGLRLNTGELFF. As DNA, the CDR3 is TGTGCCAGCAGCTTAGGGCTGCGACTGAACACCGGGGAGCTGTTTTTT.

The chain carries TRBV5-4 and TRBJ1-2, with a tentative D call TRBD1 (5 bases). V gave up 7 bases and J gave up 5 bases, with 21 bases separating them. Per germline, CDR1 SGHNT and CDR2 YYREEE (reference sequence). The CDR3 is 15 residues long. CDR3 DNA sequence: TGTGCCAGCCAGCTTATGGCAGGGCCAGAGTATGGCTACACCTTC. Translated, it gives CASQLMAGPEYGYTF.

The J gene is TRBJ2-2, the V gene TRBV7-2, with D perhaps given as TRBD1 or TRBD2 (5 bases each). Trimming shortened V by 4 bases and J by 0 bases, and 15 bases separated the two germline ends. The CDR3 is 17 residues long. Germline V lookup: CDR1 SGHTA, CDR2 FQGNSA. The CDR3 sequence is CASSSPRGAANTGELFF. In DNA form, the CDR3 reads TGTGCCAGCAGCTCCCCGAGGGGTGCCGCGAACACCGGGGAGCTGTTTTTT.

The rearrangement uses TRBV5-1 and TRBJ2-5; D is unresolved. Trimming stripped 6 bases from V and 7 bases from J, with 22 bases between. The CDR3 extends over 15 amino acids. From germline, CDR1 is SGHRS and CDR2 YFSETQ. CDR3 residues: CASNSYQKFLGTQYF. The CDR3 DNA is TGCGCCAGCAACAGTTACCAAAAGTTCTTGGGGACCCAGTACTTC.

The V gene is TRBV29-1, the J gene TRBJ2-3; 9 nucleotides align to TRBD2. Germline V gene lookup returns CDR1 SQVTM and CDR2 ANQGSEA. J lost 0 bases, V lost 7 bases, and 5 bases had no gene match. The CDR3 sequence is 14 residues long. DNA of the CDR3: TGCAGCGGGAGACTAGCGGCTAGCACAGATACGCAGTATTTT. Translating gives CSGRLAASTDTQYF.

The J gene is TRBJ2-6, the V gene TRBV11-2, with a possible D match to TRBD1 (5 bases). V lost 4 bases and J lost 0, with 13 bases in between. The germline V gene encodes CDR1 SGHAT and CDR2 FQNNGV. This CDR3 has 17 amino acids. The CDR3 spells CASSSSGKGSGANVLTF. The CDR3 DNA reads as TGTGCCAGCAGCTCCTCAGGGAAGGGCTCTGGGGCCAACGTCCTGACTTTC. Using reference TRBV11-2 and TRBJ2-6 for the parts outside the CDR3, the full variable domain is EAGVAQSPRYKIIEKRQSVAFWCNPISGHATLYWYQQILGQGPKLLIQFQNNGVVDDSQLPKDRFSAERLKGVDSTLKIQPAKLEDSAVYLCASSSSGKGSGANVLTFGAGSRLTVL.

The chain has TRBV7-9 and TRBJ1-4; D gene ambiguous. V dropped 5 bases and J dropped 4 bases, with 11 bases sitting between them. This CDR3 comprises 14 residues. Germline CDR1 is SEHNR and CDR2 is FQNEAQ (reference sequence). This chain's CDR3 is CASSQKGFNEKLFF. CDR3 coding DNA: TGTGCCAGCAGCCAAAAGGGCTTTAATGAAAAACTGTTTTTT.

The DNA of the CDR3 is TGTGCCAGCAGTCCGGGGACCGGGACCTACGAGCAGTACTTC. Translating gives CASSPGTGTYEQYF. The chain combines TRBV25-1 with TRBJ2-7; D might be TRBD1 or TRBD2, each matching 5 bases. The germline V gene encodes CDR1 MGHDK and CDR2 SYGVNS. The CDR3 is made up of 14 amino acids. V lost 5 bases, J lost 2 bases, and 13 bases lay in between.

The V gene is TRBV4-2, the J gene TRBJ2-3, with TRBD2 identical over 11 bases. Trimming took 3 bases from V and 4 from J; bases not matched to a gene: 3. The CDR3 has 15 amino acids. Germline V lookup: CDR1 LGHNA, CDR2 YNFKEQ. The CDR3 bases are TGTGCCAGCAGCCAGCTAGCGGGAGGTGCAGATACGCAGTATTTT. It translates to CASSQLAGGADTQYF.

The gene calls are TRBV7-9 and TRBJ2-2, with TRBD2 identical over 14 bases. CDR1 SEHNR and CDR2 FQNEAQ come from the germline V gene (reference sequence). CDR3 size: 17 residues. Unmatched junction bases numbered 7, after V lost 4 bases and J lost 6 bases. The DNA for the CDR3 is TGTGCCAGCAGCTACCGCGGGACTAGCGGGAGTCCCGGGGAGCTGTTTTTT. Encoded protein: CASSYRGTSGSPGELFF.

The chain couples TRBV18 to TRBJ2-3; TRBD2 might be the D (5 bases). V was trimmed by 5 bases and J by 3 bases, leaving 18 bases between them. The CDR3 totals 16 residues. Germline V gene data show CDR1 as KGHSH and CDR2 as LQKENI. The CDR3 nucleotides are TGTGCCAGCTCAACATCCGGGGTAGCAGGAACAGATACGCAGTATTTT. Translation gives CASSTSGVAGTDTQYF.

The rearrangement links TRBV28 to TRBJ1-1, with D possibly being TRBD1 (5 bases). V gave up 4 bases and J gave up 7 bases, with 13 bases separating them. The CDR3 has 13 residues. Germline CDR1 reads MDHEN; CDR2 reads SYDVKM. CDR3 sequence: CASSSHTGDEAFF. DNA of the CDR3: TGTGCCAGCAGTTCCCACACGGGGGATGAAGCTTTCTTT.

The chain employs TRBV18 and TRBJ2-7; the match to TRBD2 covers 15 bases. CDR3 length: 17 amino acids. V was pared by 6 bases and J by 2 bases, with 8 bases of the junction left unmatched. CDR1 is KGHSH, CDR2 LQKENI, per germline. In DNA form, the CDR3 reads TGTGCCAGCTCGCACGGGACTAGCGGGAGGAGGCCCTACGAGCAGTACTTC. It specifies CASSHGTSGRRPYEQYF.

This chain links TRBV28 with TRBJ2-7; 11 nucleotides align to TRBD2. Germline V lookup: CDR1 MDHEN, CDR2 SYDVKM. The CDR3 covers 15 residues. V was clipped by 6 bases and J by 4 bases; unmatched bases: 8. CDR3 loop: CASSTRLAGMYEQYF. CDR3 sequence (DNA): TGTGCCAGCAGCACGCGACTAGCGGGAATGTACGAGCAGTACTTC.